This TCR beta chain was sequenced during a study of Ad26.COV2.S vaccination and SARS-CoV-2 variants. Study-level points and caveats: Possibly, TCR breadth and depth analyses underestimated total T cell responses. Vaccine recipients had higher spike-specific TCR breadth than placebo recipients. Recipients of either vaccine or placebo displayed similar breadth of non-spike TCRs.

As for treatment: some 20 received Ad26.COV2.S at low or high dose, single or two shots; several received placebo; per-sample allocation not given. The samples were gathered on day 63 after the first injection of vaccine or placebo. Spike of the Wuhan-strain SARS-CoV-2 was expressed by an Ad26 vector, which formed the vaccine. Regarding this clone: Its antigen is still unknown.

V dropped 5 bases and J dropped 7; count of bases not matched to a gene: 14. The germline V gene has CDR1 SGHNT and CDR2 YENEEA. This CDR3 is 16 amino acids long. Measured with immunoSEQ multiplex PCR; TCRdb has only the in-frame clones, and not every one. Of 300,000 to 500,000 clones in the sample, about 85% are singletons; the top ten hold roughly 3%. The V and J genes are TRBV11-3 and TRBJ2-1; 7 positions agree with TRBD1. The sequences come from peripheral blood, collected in a trial of Ad26.COV2.S vaccine versus placebo. The sequence was obtained from a person between 18 and 65 years old who received the Ad26.COV2.S COVID-19 vaccine or a placebo. The CDR3 here is CASSTGLVPGGNEQFF. The CDR3 DNA reads TGTGCCAGCAGCACAGGACTGGTCCCAGGGGGTAATGAGCAGTTCTTC.